This T cell receptor beta chain appears in the sequencing data of a study of tumor-infiltrating lymphocytes in primary liver carcinoma (dated by TCRdb to 2016 to 2017). For the wider study: The five patients, three men and two women aged 30 to 69 years, had hepatocellular carcinoma (four) or combined HCC and intrahepatic cholangiocarcinoma (one). Tumors of the five patients were stage T1-T3 N0M0 with maximum diameters of 4.2 to 10 cm. Roughly 3.5 to 7.5 million productive TCRbeta reads were obtained per sample, and no significant difference in read depth was found between tissue types. The study combined TCRbeta repertoire sequencing, expression microarrays and whole-exome sequencing across five regions of each liver tumor, with adjacent normal tissue and blood. A total of approximately 35 specimens from 5 patients underwent TCRbeta repertoire sequencing, comprising 25 or so tumor regions, 5 adjacent noncancerous liver tissues and 5 peripheral blood samples. Agilent mRNA microarray profiling was performed on the roughly 24 tumor region samples to relate TCRbeta repertoire diversity to the local molecular phenotype. Repertoires from technical replicates were highly reproducible, with mean shared-clone rates roughly 0.9 and correlation coefficients above 0.98.

The CDR3 has 13 amino acids, counting the end cysteine and phenylalanine. Only the CDR3 region is kept as DNA, spanning 39 bases read in frame from base 1. CDR1 and CDR2 (DFQATT, SNEGSKA) derive from the germline V gene (reference sequence). The research as a whole found: Because sequencing covered only the TCR beta chain and unpaired alpha chains were not captured, true repertoire diversity is likely underestimated. Because the samples were bulk and unsorted, CD4+ and CD8+ T cell repertoires could not be compared. Pairs of tumor regions showed greater repertoire overlap (mean roughly 35%) than tumor-adjacent pairs (17%) or tumor-blood pairs (roughly 15%), which is consistent with antigen-driven expansion. Only roughly 8-25% of top clones appeared in all five regions of a tumor, which suggests that tumor-infiltrating T cells are spatially heterogeneous. Only four or five patients were included in the study, and the authors note that the findings should be validated in a larger study. The top 250 clones made up a significantly larger repertoire fraction in tumors than in blood (p = 0.039).

Without any cell sorting, total RNA and DNA were extracted together from around 20-30 mg of bulk tissue using the AllPrep DNA/RNA mini kit. Surgical resection was performed in China between November 2015 and 2016 on roughly 5 patients with histopathologically diagnosed primary liver carcinoma. At the time of sampling, the patients were treatment-naive and had chronic HBV infection. Each tumor was sampled at five spatially separated regions: the tumor centre plus the superior, inferior, left-lateral and right-lateral poles. Histological examination found more than 75% viable tumor cells in every tumor sample. Each fresh piece of tumor and adjacent tissue was cut in two, with one half stored in RNAlater at -80 degrees C and the other half sent for histology. A word on this clonotype: Its antigen is unknown. Base quality data are lacking; no much larger clone is found one base away.

TCRbeta-specific cDNA was reverse-transcribed from roughly 500 ng total RNA using a constant-region primer and ProtoScript II reverse transcriptase. Construction of the TCRbeta libraries relied on three nested rounds of multiplex PCR, following a slightly modified ARM-PCR procedure. Multiplex TRBV1-TRBV30 forward primers and a Cbeta reverse primer were used in the first two PCR rounds, each of which was run for around 10 cycles. Sample barcodes and Illumina adapters were attached in a final 25-cycle PCR using Deep VentR polymerase. Amplicons of 200-500 bp were gel-purified with a QIAquick gel extraction kit before sequencing. TCRbeta amplicons were sequenced on an Illumina HiSeq 2500 with 250-bp paired-end reads. The original methods were these. Quality trimming of reads was performed with Trimmomatic v0.33, and paired reads were merged with FLASH v1.2.11 so that full CDR3 sequences could be recovered. MiGEC v1.2.1b assigned V, D and J germline segments to the rearranged TCRbeta sequences. Clonotype statistics and Shannon-Wiener diversity indices were calculated with VDJtools v1.0.0. To cut down on sampling bias, every analysis after diversity analysis relied on just the 250 most abundant clonotypes from each sample. The public reads were reprocessed in TCRdb via fastp at Q25 and MiXCR, keeping in-frame beta chains. Under each unique CDR3 protein, matching rows form one entry showing the most common genes and DNA. These V and J calls derive from TCRdb rather than the authors' analysis. The sample table contains about 64,000 distinct CDR3 sequences; only one count was recorded for roughly two thirds of them. Around 44% of the sample is held by the ten biggest clonotypes.

This receptor was obtained from a man aged 35 to 55 with primary liver carcinoma and hepatitis B virus infection. Source material: liver tumor tissue from sampling region 4. Reading the label with the study, this specimen's cell subset or site is: tumor region T4, right-lateral pole. Here the chain combines TRBV20-1 and TRBJ1-2, with a tentative D gene TRBD1 over 5 matching bases. The nucleotides are TGCAATGCCGCCGGGCAGGGTAATCGTGGCTACACCTTC. Translated, this is CNAAGQGNRGYTF.